Listed below are T cell receptor beta chains from one sample, sequenced in a study of CD8+ T cells in alopecia areata. The table came from immunoSEQ multiplex PCR; TCRdb's copy has only in-frame clones and leaves some out. Altogether some 170,000 clones are present, approximately 62% being singletons, with the ten largest covering over 1.5%. The sample was CD4+ T cells sorted from blood, taken at week 0. The receptors were gathered from a human donor with alopecia areata. Each CDR3 is given with its conserved first and last residue. The D gene is left open where the match is weak. Clone size is shown for a subset of rows, as once, few, many or a class of expanded clone.

V: TRBV29-1; J: TRBJ1-4; D: .; size: once; DNA: TGCAGCGTTTTACAGGGATATGAAGGAAAACTGTTTTTT; CDR3: CSVLQGYEGKLFF
V: TRBV7-2; J: TRBJ1-1; D: .; size: few; DNA: TGTGCCAGCAGCCCCTCGTCGGAGTGGAACACTGAAGCTTTCTTT; CDR3: CASSPSSEWNTEAFF
V: TRBV6-6; J: TRBJ1-4; D: TRBD1; size: .; DNA: TGTGCCAGCAGTCCGGACAGGGCAACAGAAAAACTGTTTTTT; CDR3: CASSPDRATEKLFF
V: TRBV7-2; J: TRBJ2-3; D: TRBD2; size: .; DNA: TGTGCCAGCAGCCCGGGACTACGATCCACAGATACGCAGTATTTT; CDR3: CASSPGLRSTDTQYF
V: TRBV30; J: TRBJ2-4; D: .; size: .; DNA: TGTGCCTGTGATTGGACTCACATTCAGTACTTC; CDR3: CACDWTHIQYF
V: TRBV4-3; J: TRBJ1-2; D: TRBD1; size: .; DNA: TGCGCCAGCAGCCAGGGGACAGACTATGGCTACACCTTC; CDR3: CASSQGTDYGYTF
V: TRBV2; J: TRBJ1-5; D: .; size: .; DNA: TGTGCCAGCAGCGCGAGGCAGGGTGGAACGCATTTT; CDR3: CASSARQGGTHF
V: TRBV2; J: TRBJ2-5; D: .; size: .; DNA: TGTGCCAGCAGTGAAGGGTGGGAGCAGTACTTC; CDR3: CASSEGWEQYF
V: TRBV30; J: TRBJ1-1; D: TRBD1; size: few; DNA: TGTGCCTGGAGTGACAGGGGAACTGAAGCTTTCTTT; CDR3: CAWSDRGTEAFF
V: TRBV30; J: TRBJ1-5; D: .; size: .; DNA: TGTGCCTGGAGTCACAATGGGGGGACGAGCAATCAGCCCCAGCATTTT; CDR3: CAWSHNGGTSNQPQHF
V: TRBV29-1; J: TRBJ2-3; D: .; size: .; DNA: TGCAGCGTTTTGGGGCAAACAGGGTTTGGGTATTTT; CDR3: CSVLGQTGFGYF
V: TRBV30; J: TRBJ1-2; D: .; size: .; DNA: TGTGCCTGGAGTGTACAGGAAAGACTTTATGGCTACACCTTC; CDR3: CAWSVQERLYGYTF
V: TRBV7-2; J: TRBJ1-4; D: .; size: .; DNA: TGTGCCAGCAGCCCCGGAAAGGAAAAACTGTTTTTT; CDR3: CASSPGKEKLFF
V: TRBV5-1; J: TRBJ1-2; D: .; size: .; DNA: TGCGCCAGCAGCTTGTCTCGACAGGAACGACTTACTAACTATGGCTACACCTTC; CDR3: CASSLSRQERLTNYGYTF
V: TRBV30; J: TRBJ1-2; D: .; size: .; DNA: TGTGCCTGGAGACCGCTAGTGAGTTCTAACTATGGCTACACCTTC; CDR3: CAWRPLVSSNYGYTF
V: TRBV7-2; J: TRBJ1-3; D: TRBD1; size: .; DNA: TGTGCCAGCAGCTTAATCCCCACAGGGGCTGGAAACACCATATATTTT; CDR3: CASSLIPTGAGNTIYF
V: TRBV20-1; J: TRBJ2-7; D: TRBD1; size: .; DNA: TGCCGGGACAGACCAACCTACGAGCAGTACTTC; CDR3: CRDRPTYEQYF
V: TRBV7-3; J: TRBJ2-1; D: .; size: few; DNA: TGTGCCAGCAGCTTAAACCAATACAATGAGCAGTTCTTC; CDR3: CASSLNQYNEQFF
V: TRBV4-3; J: TRBJ2-3; D: .; size: .; DNA: TGCGCCAGCAGCCAAGAGGCTAACTACCCGGATACGCAGTATTTT; CDR3: CASSQEANYPDTQYF
V: TRBV5-6; J: TRBJ1-5; D: .; size: .; DNA: TGTGCCAGCAGCTTGGCGTCGGCTGACCCATCGCCCCAGCATTTT; CDR3: CASSLASADPSPQHF
V: TRBV4-3; J: TRBJ1-6; D: .; size: .; DNA: TGCGCCAGCAGCCAAGACCTAAAACAGGGACGATCACCCCTCCACTTT; CDR3: CASSQDLKQGRSPLHF
V: TRBV30; J: TRBJ2-7; D: TRBD1; size: .; DNA: TGTGCCTGGAGTGTACGGACAGGGATACTGTACGAGCAGTACTTC; CDR3: CAWSVRTGILYEQYF
V: TRBV29-1; J: TRBJ2-5; D: TRBD1; size: .; DNA: TGCAGCGTTGAACGGACAGGGAAAGAGACCCAGTACTTC; CDR3: CSVERTGKETQYF
V: TRBV5-6; J: TRBJ1-6; D: .; size: few; DNA: TGTGCCAGCAGCTTGGGCAGGAATAATTCACCCCTCCACTTT; CDR3: CASSLGRNNSPLHF
V: TRBV30; J: TRBJ2-3; D: .; size: .; DNA: TGTGCCTGGAGTTTGAACCGAGGTACAGATACGCAGTATTTT; CDR3: CAWSLNRGTDTQYF
V: TRBV2; J: TRBJ1-4; D: .; size: .; DNA: TGTGCCAGCAGGGCGGGTGGAGAAAAACTGTTTTTT; CDR3: CASRAGGEKLFF
V: TRBV7-2; J: TRBJ1-6; D: .; size: .; DNA: TGTGCCAGCAGCACCACAGCGTATAATTCACCCCTCCACTTT; CDR3: CASSTTAYNSPLHF
V: TRBV25-1; J: TRBJ1-1; D: .; size: .; DNA: TGTGCCAGCAGTTTCGAGACAGGGAACACTGAAGCTTTCTTT; CDR3: CASSFETGNTEAFF
V: TRBV10-3; J: TRBJ1-5; D: .; size: .; DNA: TGTGCCACGCAACAGGGACCGAGTCAGCCCCAGCATTTT; CDR3: CATQQGPSQPQHF